This TCR beta chain was captured by sequencing in a study of identical twins. The table lists this clonotype with a few counts. Its target is not known. The ends were cut back, 3 bases at V and 0 bases at J, with 12 bases in the middle. In germline, CDR1 is DFQATT, CDR2 SNEGSKA (reference sequence). There are 15 residues in the CDR3. Each CDR3 protein gets one entry after TCRdb re-called the 5' RACE reads with MiXCR. The sample contains 460,000 or so distinct CDR3 sequences, about 14% of which appear only once. Every sampled donor was Caucasian and healthy. Study outcomes and limitations: Cord blood beta clonotypes that were abundant carried fewer insertions, and memory repertoires showed no such trend. Models, which agreed with sharing between unrelated individuals, nonetheless underestimated the out-of-frame TCR alpha sharing seen in monozygotic twins.

This sample was also put to use in a study of yellow fever vaccine responses in identical twins.

The receptor was isolated from a woman between 18 and 29 years old in good health. The chain employs TRBV20-1 and TRBJ2-1; tentative D call: TRBD2 (5 bases). Sequencing was performed on CD4+ T cells sorted from blood. As DNA, the CDR3 is TGCAGTGCTAGCTTTCTAGCCTACTCCTACAATGAGCAGTTCTTC. Protein sequence: CSASFLAYSYNEQFF.